This T cell receptor beta chain was recorded in a study of blood T cell repertoires in COVID-19. CDR3 length: 17 amino acids. Trimming at V came to 2 bases and at J to 2 bases, leaving 6 bases not matched to a gene. Per germline, CDR1 MGHRA and CDR2 YSYEKL. Clones were read by immunoSEQ multiplex PCR, and TCRdb kept only the in-frame ones, dropping some. In the table there are some 300,000 clones, nearly 90% of which are singletons. The chain has TRBV4-1 and TRBJ1-4; 9 bases fit TRBD1. The TCR comes from a woman aged 25-40 years who had recovered from COVID-19. The sequenced sample was PBMCs or T cells enriched from blood (not recorded which). Here the CDR3 reads CASSQPTGTGTNEKLFF. CDR3 bases: TGCGCCAGCAGCCAACCCACAGGGACAGGGACTAATGAAAAACTGTTTTTT.